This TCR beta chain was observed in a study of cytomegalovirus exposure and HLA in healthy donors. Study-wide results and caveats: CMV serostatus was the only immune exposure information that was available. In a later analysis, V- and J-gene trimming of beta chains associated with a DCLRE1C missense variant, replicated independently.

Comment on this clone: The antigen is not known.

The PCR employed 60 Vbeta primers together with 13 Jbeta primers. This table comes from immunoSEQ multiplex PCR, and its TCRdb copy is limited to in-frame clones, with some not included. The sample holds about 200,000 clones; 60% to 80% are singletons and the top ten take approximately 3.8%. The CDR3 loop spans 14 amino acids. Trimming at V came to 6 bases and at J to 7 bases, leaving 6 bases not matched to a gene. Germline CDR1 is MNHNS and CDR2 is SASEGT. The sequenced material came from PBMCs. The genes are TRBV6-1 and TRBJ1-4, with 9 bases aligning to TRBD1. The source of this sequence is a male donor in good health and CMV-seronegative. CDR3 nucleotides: TGTGCCAGCAGGACCGGGACAGGGCTTGAAAAACTGTTTTTT. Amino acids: CASRTGTGLEKLFF.